A single TCR beta chain is shown here with its context. Its antigen remains unidentified. One base away there is no much larger clone; base qualities are not given. The immunoSEQ Assay, a bias-controlled multiplex PCR, was used to amplify TCRbeta CDR3 regions from genomic DNA. From the authors' description of their analysis: The number of nucleated cells in each sample was estimated from the amplification of reference gene primers within the assay. To quantify the absolute abundance of each unique TCRbeta CDR3 rearrangement, sequence reads were collapsed and filtered. For each sample, productive Simpson clonality was calculated as the square root of Simpson's diversity index over productive rearrangements. The table was pulled from immuneACCESS by TCRdb, which kept in-frame rearrangements only. Such tables lose some clones; where checked, under half of the loss comes from unresolved V genes, and the rest has no known cause. V and J calls and clone size are those listed in that table; D and trimming were worked out from the DNA. In this sample the table shows approximately 250,000 clones, 70% to 90% of which occur a single time. The leading ten clones occupy roughly 4% of the sample.

V loses 3 bases, J loses 5 bases, and the germline ends lie 11 bases apart. The CDR3, cysteine through phenylalanine, is 13 amino acids long. The DNA shown is the 39-base CDR3, in frame from base 1. CDR1 and CDR2, per the germline V gene, are SGHRS and YFSETQ. The entry originates in a study of blood T cell repertoires in COVID-19 (TCRdb year 2020). With regard to the full study: The collaborator samples originated in the United States, Italy and Spain and spanned the acute and convalescent phases of COVID-19. The prospective study material was composed of cDNA or gDNA derived from T cells, B-cell-depleted T cells, or PBMCs. Subjects who had been exposed to COVID-19, were actively infected with it, or had recovered from it provided the deeply sampled blood TCRbeta repertoires that made up the dataset. The repertoires were released in a freely available public database meant as a resource for research on the immune response to SARS-CoV-2. The samples were drawn from two sources: the first 160 participants of the ongoing ImmuneRACE study, and 1,000 to 1,500 subjects contributed by 6 global collaborators. Nearly every sample came with metadata listing a de-identified subject ID, COVID-19 status, age in years and sex. Where available, HLA class I and class II types were obtained from metadata supplied by the sample provider rather than from assay-based typing. Study-level results and caveats: How much clinical and demographic metadata was included differed by source and by participant, and the metadata was provided uncurated.

Enrolling through a virtual design, the prospective study's participants ranged in age from roughly 18 to 95 years and lived across 20 to 25 United States geographic areas. In the prospective study, participants were assigned to cohorts based on the clinical history participants reported in a screening survey and a study questionnaire. Mobile phlebotomists in the prospective study collected whole blood, serum and a nasopharyngeal or oropharyngeal swab from every participant. Additional blood draws and questionnaires over an approximately two-month period could optionally be provided by prospective study participants. Blood samples from the prospective study were shipped frozen or at room temperature prior to DNA extraction.

The rearrangement joined TRBV5-1 to TRBJ1-1, and possibly TRBD1, on 5 matching bases. This receptor was taken from a woman aged 25 to 39 with acute COVID-19. Sequenced: PBMCs or T cells enriched from blood (not recorded which). The CDR3 amino acid sequence is: CASSSDSGTEAFF. The DNA sequence reads TGCGCCAGCAGCTCAGACTCAGGGACTGAAGCTTTCTTT. Extended through the reference TRBV5-1 and TRBJ1-1 proteins, this CDR3 yields the full variable domain: KAGVTQTPRYLIKTRGQQVTLSCSPISGHRSVSWYQQTPGQGLQFLFEYFSETQRNKGNFPGRFSGRQFSNSRSEMNVSTLELGDSALYLCASSSDSGTEAFFGQGTRLTVV.